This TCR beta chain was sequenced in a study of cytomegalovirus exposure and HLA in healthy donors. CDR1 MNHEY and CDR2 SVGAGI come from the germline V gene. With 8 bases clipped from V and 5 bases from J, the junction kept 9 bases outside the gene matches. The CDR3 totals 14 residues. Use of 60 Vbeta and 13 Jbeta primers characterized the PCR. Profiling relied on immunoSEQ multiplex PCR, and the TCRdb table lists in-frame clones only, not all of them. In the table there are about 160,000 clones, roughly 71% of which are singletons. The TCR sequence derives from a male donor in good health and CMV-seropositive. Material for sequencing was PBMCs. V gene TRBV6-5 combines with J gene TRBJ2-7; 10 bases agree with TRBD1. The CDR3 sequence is CASSRTGGDHEQYF. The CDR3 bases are TGTGCCAGCTCCCGGACAGGGGGAGACCACGAGCAGTACTTC.